The subject of this entry is one TCR beta chain. V gave up 4 bases and J gave up 7 bases, with 11 bases separating them. The CDR3 contains 12 residues. Germline CDR1 and CDR2: SGHTS and YDEGEE. Sequenced by immunoSEQ multiplex PCR; TCRdb stores in-frame clones only, minus some. The sample carries about 2 million clones, roughly 94% recorded once. The sample originates from a study of shared clonotypes between healthy human individuals. The sequence was obtained from a man aged 18 to 29 in good health. The gene calls are TRBV5-8 and TRBJ1-1; maybe TRBD1 (5 bases). Specimen: naive CD4+ T cells sorted from blood. Subset reported: CD45RA+ positively selected. The CDR3 coding sequence is TGTGCCAGCAGCGAGCGGGACTTTGAAGCTTTCTTT. This encodes CASSERDFEAFF.